These T cell receptor beta chains were read from a single sample in a study of T-cell reconstitution after alpha-beta-depleted transplantation in children. TCRdb called the PCR reads again in MiXCR, with one record for every CDR3 protein. The sample comprises about 130,000 distinct CDR3 sequences, about 9.9% of which are singletons, and 20% to 30% rests with the top ten. The material sequenced was PBMCs, mostly from graft donor cells, taken 180 days after TCRalphabeta/CD19-depleted stem cell transplant. These receptors all come from a girl in the first two years of life who had a stem cell transplant for combined immunodeficiency, so the T cells may come from the graft donor. The CDR3 runs from the conserved cysteine through the conserved F or W. The D gene is left open where the match is weak. Only some rows state a clone size, as once, few, many or a class for expanded clones.

V: TRBV29-1; D: -; size: many; J: TRBJ2-6; CDR3: CSASGDTRSGANVLTF
V: TRBV5-5; D: TRBD2; size: -; J: TRBJ2-2; CDR3: CASSLLPGLAGVPGELFF
V: TRBV10-3; D: -; size: -; J: TRBJ1-6; CDR3: CATSRLYRSSYNSPLHF
V: TRBV7-3; D: TRBD2; size: -; J: TRBJ2-1; CDR3: CASSASGGGEQFF
V: TRBV9; D: -; size: many; J: TRBJ2-1; CDR3: CASSVWFAEQFF
V: TRBV12-3/TRBV12-4; D: -; size: -; J: TRBJ1-2; CDR3: CASRPGFNGYTF
V: TRBV20-1; D: -; size: -; J: TRBJ1-2; CDR3: CSARGRGYGYTF
V: TRBV29-1; D: TRBD2; size: few; J: TRBJ2-1; CDR3: CSVARRGDGLGFF
V: TRBV7-2; D: -; size: -; J: TRBJ1-2; CDR3: CASSLVDGGLYGYTF
V: TRBV12-5; D: -; size: -; J: TRBJ2-5; CDR3: CASSEGSTGETQYF
V: TRBV29-1; D: TRBD2; size: -; J: TRBJ2-1; CDR3: CSDKMGDSGPSYNEQFF
V: TRBV5-5; D: TRBD1; size: many; J: TRBJ2-4; CDR3: CASSFSGTGGNIQYF
V: TRBV27; D: -; size: few; J: TRBJ2-3; CDR3: CASSLGWPSTDTQYF
V: TRBV6-5; D: -; size: few; J: TRBJ2-3; CDR3: CASSSLGADTDTQYF
V: TRBV20-1; D: TRBD1; size: -; J: TRBJ1-5; CDR3: CSARRTGGLYSNQPQHF
V: TRBV20-1; D: -; size: few; J: TRBJ2-7; CDR3: CSARWTYGEQYF
V: TRBV20-1; D: -; size: many; J: TRBJ2-5; CDR3: CSARDLKGQETQYF
V: TRBV12-3/TRBV12-4; D: -; size: -; J: TRBJ2-7; CDR3: CASSAGALIGYEQYF
V: TRBV29-1; D: -; size: few; J: TRBJ1-2; CDR3: CSVETRQAPYGYTF
V: TRBV7-7; D: TRBD1; size: few; J: TRBJ2-7; CDR3: CASRTGLVEQYF
V: TRBV29-1; D: TRBD2; size: -; J: TRBJ2-1; CDR3: CSVGGGPVSYNEQFF
V: TRBV3-1; D: -; size: -; J: TRBJ2-3; CDR3: CASSQLLRGPSPSQYF
V: TRBV7-2; D: TRBD2; size: few; J: TRBJ2-7; CDR3: CASSSSGSRSYEQYF
V: TRBV20-1; D: TRBD1; size: few; J: TRBJ1-2; CDR3: CSASAGTANYGYTF
V: TRBV27; D: TRBD1; size: few; J: TRBJ2-5; CDR3: CASKKDRQETQYF
V: TRBV5-1; D: -; size: few; J: TRBJ2-3; CDR3: CASSVGGPPDTQYF
V: TRBV7-8; D: -; size: few; J: TRBJ2-1; CDR3: CASSLAMGTRGDEQFF
V: TRBV10-3; D: TRBD1; size: -; J: TRBJ2-7; CDR3: CAISDRDRSYEQYF
V: TRBV7-2; D: TRBD1; size: -; J: TRBJ1-2; CDR3: CASSSWTGYGYTF
V: TRBV29-1; D: -; size: few; J: TRBJ1-1; CDR3: CSADGPEAFF
V: TRBV10-3; D: TRBD1; size: many; J: TRBJ1-1; CDR3: CATSRTGNTEAFF
V: TRBV27; D: -; size: few; J: TRBJ1-4; CDR3: CASSPRRGTNEKLFF
V: TRBV7-2; D: -; size: -; J: TRBJ2-2; CDR3: CAGQSGRVLSTGELFF
V: TRBV12-3/TRBV12-4; D: -; size: many; J: TRBJ1-1; CDR3: CASSPTHRARTTEAFF
V: TRBV3-1; D: -; size: -; J: TRBJ1-6; CDR3: CASSQDGSSPLHF
V: TRBV29-1; D: TRBD1; size: -; J: TRBJ2-7; CDR3: CSVEEPLDRGAYEQYF
V: TRBV6-5; D: TRBD1; size: -; J: TRBJ2-7; CDR3: CASSYAPRDRGYEQYF
V: TRBV7-2; D: -; size: few; J: TRBJ1-5; CDR3: CASSFKVHNQPQHF
V: TRBV20-1; D: TRBD2; size: few; J: TRBJ2-7; CDR3: CSARSRDYNYEQYF
V: TRBV19; D: TRBD1; size: few; J: TRBJ2-7; CDR3: CASSMAGTGAFYEQYF
V: TRBV20-1; D: -; size: many; J: TRBJ2-2; CDR3: CSARATRSNTGELFF
V: TRBV5-1; D: -; size: many; J: TRBJ2-6; CDR3: CASRGVSGANVLTF
V: TRBV20-1; D: -; size: few; J: TRBJ2-5; CDR3: CSASSGPSGETQYF
V: TRBV9; D: TRBD1; size: many; J: TRBJ2-1; CDR3: CASSVGDRVFYNEQFF
V: TRBV7-9; D: TRBD1; size: few; J: TRBJ1-2; CDR3: CASSLPQGYGYTF
V: TRBV20-1; D: TRBD1; size: -; J: TRBJ1-6; CDR3: CSARKGQEFWSPLHF
V: TRBV12-3/TRBV12-4; D: -; size: -; J: TRBJ1-6; CDR3: CASKVGFGSPLHF
V: TRBV10-3; D: -; size: few; J: TRBJ2-7; CDR3: CAISEYPYEQYF
V: TRBV29-1; D: -; size: many; J: TRBJ1-2; CDR3: CSVAVRYGYTF
V: TRBV6-5; D: TRBD1; size: -; J: TRBJ2-2; CDR3: CASSYSPGQSTGELFF
V: TRBV24-1; D: TRBD1; size: few; J: TRBJ2-2; CDR3: CATSPTGTANTGELFF
V: TRBV5-6; D: -; size: few; J: TRBJ2-3; CDR3: CASSLVRGWVDTQYF